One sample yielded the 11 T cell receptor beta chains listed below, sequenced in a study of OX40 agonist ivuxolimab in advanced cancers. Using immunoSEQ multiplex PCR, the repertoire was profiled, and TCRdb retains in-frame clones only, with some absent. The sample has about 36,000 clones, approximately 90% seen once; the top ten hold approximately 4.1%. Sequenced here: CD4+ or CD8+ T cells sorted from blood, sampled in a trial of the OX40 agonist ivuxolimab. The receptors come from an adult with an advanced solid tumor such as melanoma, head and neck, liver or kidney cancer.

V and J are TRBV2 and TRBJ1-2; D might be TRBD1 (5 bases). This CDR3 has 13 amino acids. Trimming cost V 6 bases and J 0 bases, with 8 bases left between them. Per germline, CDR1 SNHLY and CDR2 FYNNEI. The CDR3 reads CASRGGANYGYTF. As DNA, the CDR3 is TGTGCCAGCAGAGGAGGGGCTAACTATGGCTACACCTTC.

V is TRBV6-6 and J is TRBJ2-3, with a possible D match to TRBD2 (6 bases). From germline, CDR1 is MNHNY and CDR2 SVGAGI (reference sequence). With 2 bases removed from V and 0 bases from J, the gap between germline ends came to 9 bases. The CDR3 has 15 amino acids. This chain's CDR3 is CASSYRGTSTDTQYF. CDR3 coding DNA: TGTGCCAGCAGTTACCGCGGGACTAGCACAGATACGCAGTATTTT.

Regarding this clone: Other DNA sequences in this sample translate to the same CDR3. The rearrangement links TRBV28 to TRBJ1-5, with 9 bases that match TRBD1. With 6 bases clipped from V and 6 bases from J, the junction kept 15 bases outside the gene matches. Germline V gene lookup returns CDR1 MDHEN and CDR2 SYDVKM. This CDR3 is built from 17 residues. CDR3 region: CASSLRRDRVRTQPQHF. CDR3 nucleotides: TGTGCCAGCAGCCTCCGCCGGGACAGGGTGAGAACTCAGCCCCAGCATTTT.

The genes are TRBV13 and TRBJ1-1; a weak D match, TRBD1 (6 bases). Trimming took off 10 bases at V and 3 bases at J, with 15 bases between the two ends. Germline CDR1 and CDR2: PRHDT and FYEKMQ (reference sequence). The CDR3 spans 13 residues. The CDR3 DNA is TGTGCCACCTCGCAGGGGCGCGACACTGAAGCTTTCTTT. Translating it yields CATSQGRDTEAFF.

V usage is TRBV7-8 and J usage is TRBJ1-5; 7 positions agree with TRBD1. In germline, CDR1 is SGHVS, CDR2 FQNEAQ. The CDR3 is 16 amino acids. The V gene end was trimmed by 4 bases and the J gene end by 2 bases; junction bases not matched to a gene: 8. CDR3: CASSSKQGKGNQPQHF. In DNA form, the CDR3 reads TGTGCCAGCAGCTCTAAACAGGGGAAGGGCAATCAGCCCCAGCATTTT. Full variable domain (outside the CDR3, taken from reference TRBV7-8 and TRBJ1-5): GAGVSQSPRYKVAKRGQDVALRCDPISGHVSLFWYQQALGQGPEFLTYFQNEAQLDKSGLPSDRFFAERPEGSVSTLKIQRTQQEDSAVYLCASSSKQGKGNQPQHFGDGTRLSIL.

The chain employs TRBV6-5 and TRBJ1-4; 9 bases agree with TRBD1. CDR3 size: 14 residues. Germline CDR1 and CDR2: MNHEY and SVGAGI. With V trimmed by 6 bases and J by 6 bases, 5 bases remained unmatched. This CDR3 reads CASSRTGAYEKLFF. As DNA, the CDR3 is TGTGCCAGCAGCCGGACAGGGGCATATGAAAAACTGTTTTTT.

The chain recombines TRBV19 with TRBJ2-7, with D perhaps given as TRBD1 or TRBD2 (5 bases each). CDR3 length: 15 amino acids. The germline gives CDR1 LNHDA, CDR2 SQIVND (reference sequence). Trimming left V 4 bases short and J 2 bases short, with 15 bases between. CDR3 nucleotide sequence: TGTGCCAGTAGTACGGCCGGGACGGTGACCTACGAGCAGTACTTC. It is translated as CASSTAGTVTYEQYF.

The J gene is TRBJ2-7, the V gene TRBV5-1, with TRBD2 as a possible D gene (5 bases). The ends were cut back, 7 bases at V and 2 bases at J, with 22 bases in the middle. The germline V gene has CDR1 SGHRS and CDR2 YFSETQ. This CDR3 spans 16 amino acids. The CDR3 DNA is TGCGCCAGCTCCCGGGGTTCCTTCAGTATACCCTACGAGCAGTACTTC. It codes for CASSRGSFSIPYEQYF.

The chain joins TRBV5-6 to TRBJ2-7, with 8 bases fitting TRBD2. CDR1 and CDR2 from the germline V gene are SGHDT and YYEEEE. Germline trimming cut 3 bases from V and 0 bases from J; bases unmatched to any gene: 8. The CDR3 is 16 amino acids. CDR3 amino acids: CASSWGLVGYSYEQYF. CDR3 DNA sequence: TGTGCCAGCAGCTGGGGACTAGTAGGTTACTCCTACGAGCAGTACTTC.

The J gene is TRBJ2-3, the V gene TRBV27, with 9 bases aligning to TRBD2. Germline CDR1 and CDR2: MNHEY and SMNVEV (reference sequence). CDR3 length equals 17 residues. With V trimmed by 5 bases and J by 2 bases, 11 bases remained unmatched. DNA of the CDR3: TGTGCCAGCAGTACCTCCCGGACTAGCGCAGTCACAGATACGCAGTATTTT. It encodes CASSTSRTSAVTDTQYF.

The CDR3 coding sequence is TGCGCCAGCAGCTTCTACGAAGAGACCCAGTACTTC. Translated: CASSFYEETQYF. This chain joins TRBV5-1 and TRBJ2-5; D unclear. The germline V gene encodes CDR1 SGHRS and CDR2 YFSETQ. CDR3 length: 12 amino acids. Trimming took 2 bases from V and 3 from J, leaving 5 bases between them.